This TCR beta chain was recovered during a study of OX40 agonist ivuxolimab in advanced cancers. Study-wide context: With ivuxolimab, an agonistic anti-OX40 (CD134) antibody, patients were treated.

Here immunoSEQ multiplex PCR was the method, and the copy in TCRdb shows in-frame clones only, minus some. Of 65,000 to 100,000 clones in the sample, about 85% are singletons; the top ten hold around 3.5%. Trimming left V 4 bases short and J 4 bases short, with 8 bases between. Germline V gene lookup returns CDR1 LNHDA and CDR2 SQIVND (reference sequence). The CDR3 extends over 13 amino acids. Sequences were derived from CD4+ or CD8+ T cells sorted from blood, sampled in a trial of the OX40 agonist ivuxolimab. The V and J genes are TRBV19 and TRBJ2-1, with no clear D. This TCR was recovered from an adult with an advanced solid tumor such as melanoma, head and neck, liver or kidney cancer. Here the CDR3 DNA reads TGTGCCAGTAGTAAGGGTCAGTACAATGAGCAGTTCTTC. Amino acids: CASSKGQYNEQFF.